This TCR beta chain was recovered during a study of cytomegalovirus exposure and HLA in healthy donors. Across the whole study: An earlier analysis identified some 110 million unique TCR beta sequences in 150 million to 200 million T cells. Findings of the study overall: Some V segments (TRBV6-2 and TRBV6-3 among them) were excluded as indistinguishable. Common viral pathogens (according to a later analysis) appeared linked to several of the most significant clusters. In a later analysis, a missense DCLRE1C variant was linked to TCR beta V- and J-gene trimming.

Details on this clone: Its cognate antigen is unknown.

With 60 Vbeta and 13 Jbeta primers, the PCR was carried out. The repertoire was sequenced with immunoSEQ multiplex PCR; TCRdb's copy has only in-frame clones and lacks some. The data show about 130,000 clones, with around 83% seen just once and 1.2% held by the top ten. CDR3 length: 14 residues. Per the germline V gene, CDR1 is GTSNPN and CDR2 is SVGIG (reference sequence). V lost 3 bases to trimming and J lost 1 base; unmatched junction nucleotides: 4. The TCR originated in a girl aged 2 to 9 in good health and CMV-seronegative. V gene TRBV30 combines with J gene TRBJ1-2; TRBD1 matches at 8 bases. Material for sequencing was PBMCs. CDR3 DNA: TGTGCCTGGAGCCGCGACAGGGGTAACTATGGCTACACCTTC. Translating gives CAWSRDRGNYGYTF.